This record looks at one T cell receptor beta chain sequence and its context. Its target is unknown. The sample holds other DNA sequences that translate to the same CDR3. The record originates from a study of shared clonotypes between healthy human individuals. Study-level information: Participating donors consisted of a couple of women and a few men aged 18 to 49.

CD45RO-negative cells were positively selected for CCR7, leaving out terminally differentiated effector memory CD45RA+ cells. Source study methods: Quality scores were absent from the junction-only immunoSEQ sequences, so filtering differed. Clones were read by immunoSEQ multiplex PCR, and TCRdb kept only the in-frame ones, dropping some. From that table come the V and J calls and clone size; the DNA was used to work out D and trimming. Found here are millions of clones, 93% of them singletons; the top ten hold 1.5% to 2%. The germline V gene has CDR1 LGHNA and CDR2 YSLEER. J lost 0 bases, V lost 0 bases, and 1 base had no gene match. The CDR3 loop spans 16 amino acids. Study-level points and caveats: Among the subsets, naive ones generally showed larger estimated richness than memory ones. Compared with clonotypes that all four donors shared, non-shared clonotypes had lower generation probabilities.

The sequence was collected from a man aged 18 to 30 in good health. Some clones in this sample may be carry-over from other donors' samples. What was sequenced was naive CD8+ T cells from PBMCs. The chain carries TRBV4-3 and TRBJ2-1, with 8 bases aligning to TRBD2. CDR3 protein: CASSQDGTSSYNEQFF. DNA for the CDR3: TGCGCCAGCAGCCAAGACGGGACTAGCTCCTACAATGAGCAGTTCTTC.